The 3 T cell receptor beta chains listed next were all sequenced from one sample in a study of blood T cell repertoires in COVID-19. The method was immunoSEQ multiplex PCR; TCRdb's version includes in-frame clones alone and lacks a portion of them. The data contain 220,000 or so clones, 82% of them singletons. Sequenced material: peripheral blood. The receptors originated from a woman aged 80 or older with acute or convalescent COVID-19.

The chain uses TRBV4-2 and TRBJ1-5, with D perhaps TRBD1 (6 bases). The CDR3 runs 15 residues. V dropped 0 bases and J dropped 7 bases, with 13 bases sitting between them. Looked up from germline, CDR1 is LGHNA and CDR2 is YNFKEQ. CDR3: CASSQDRGAWQPQHF. CDR3 DNA: TGTGCCAGCAGCCAAGATCGGGGGGCTTGGCAGCCCCAGCATTTT.

This chain uses TRBV5-1 with TRBJ1-2; TRBD1 aligns across 9 bases. V shed 4 bases and J 8 bases; nucleotides not matched to a gene: 9. The CDR3 covers 14 residues. Germline loops: CDR1 SGHRS, CDR2 YFSETQ. This chain's CDR3 is CASSPQGQGEGYTF. The CDR3 region has the DNA TGCGCCAGCAGCCCCCAGGGACAGGGAGAGGGCTACACCTTC. The full variable domain, in which reference TRBV5-1 and TRBJ1-2 provide the parts outside the CDR3, is KAGVTQTPRYLIKTRGQQVTLSCSPISGHRSVSWYQQTPGQGLQFLFEYFSETQRNKGNFPGRFSGRQFSNSRSEMNVSTLELGDSALYLCASSPQGQGEGYTFGSGTRLTVV.

The CDR3 sequence is CASSSFQAIANYGYTF. CDR3 nucleotide sequence: TGTGCCAGCAGTTCTTTTCAGGCCATAGCTAACTATGGCTACACCTTC. The chain employs TRBV28 and TRBJ1-2; D is unresolved. Trimming pared 4 bases from V and 0 bases from J, leaving 15 bases between. The CDR3 is made up of 16 amino acids. Germline-derived CDR1 and CDR2 are MDHEN and SYDVKM.